This T cell receptor beta chain emerged from a study of cytomegalovirus exposure and HLA in healthy donors. The wider study: It was reported in a later analysis that the 100 to 150 validation repertoires used the same platform as the 500 to 700 first-cohort repertoires. Study findings and constraints: CMV antigen specificity of a few CMV-associated chains was confirmed in vitro. It was around 160 TCR beta chains that were listed as cytomegalovirus-associated.

The sample holds one count of this clone. Its antigen is as yet unknown. The donors were members of the 120-subject validation cohort (separate from the roughly 660-subject first cohort). The protocol was immunoSEQ multiplex PCR, while the TCRdb copy is restricted to in-frame clones and leaves out a portion. This sample has tens of thousands of clones, with more than 70% found just once. The TCR was taken from a woman younger than 35 in good health and CMV-seronegative. The sample taken for sequencing was PBMCs.

The chain's CDR3 is CASSLSTSPTSGRGHNYGYTF. The CDR3 coding sequence is TGTGCCAGCAGTTTATCCACAAGCCCTACCTCGGGCAGGGGGCATAACTATGGCTACACCTTC. This chain joins TRBV27 and TRBJ1-2; 8 bases align to TRBD1. Looked up from germline, CDR1 is MNHEY and CDR2 is SMNVEV (reference sequence). This CDR3 spans 21 amino acids. V dropped 0 bases and J dropped 1; count of bases not matched to a gene: 19.